The clone carrying this T cell receptor beta chain was seen a few times. TCRdb keeps only in-frame clones here, not all; method: immunoSEQ multiplex PCR. This sample yields several thousand clones, of which roughly 72% are seen a single time; 6% to 7.5% belongs to the top ten. These data belong to a study of immune evolution from preneoplasia to lung adenocarcinoma. As for the study in general: HLA loss of heterozygosity: 7% AIS, about 15% MIA, around 33% ADC, none AAH.

V was pared by 3 bases and J by 1 base, with 5 bases between. The CDR3 contains 12 residues. Per the germline V gene, CDR1 is SGHNT and CDR2 is YYREEE (reference sequence). This TCR came from a person in their sixties or seventies with lung adenocarcinoma. Sequencing input: FFPE minimally invasive lung adenocarcinoma tissue. The rearrangement uses TRBV5-4 and TRBJ2-7; D unclear. The CDR3 is CASSSPSYEQYF. In DNA form, the CDR3 reads TGTGCCAGCAGCTCTCCTTCCTACGAGCAGTACTTC.